The clone carrying this TCR beta chain was detected a few times. Its cognate antigen is unknown. This record comes from a study of Graves' ophthalmopathy and Graves' hyperthyroidism. In the study overall: Hyperthyroidism is called stable when no ophthalmopathy develops within 18 months of follow-up.

Study findings and constraints: Among expanded thyroid clonotypes above 0.001 frequency, most also occurred in blood.

The V and J ends lost 9 bases and 4 bases respectively, with 22 bases between them. Germline V gene sequence: CDR1 KGHDR, CDR2 SFDVKD. This CDR3 region has 16 residues. RNA transcripts were the template, and TCR beta CDR3 regions were amplified from them. An opening RT-PCR round employed HTBI primers and preceded a second-round multiplex PCR. TCRdb called the multiplex PCR reads again in MiXCR, with one record for every CDR3 protein. Of approximately 540,000 distinct CDR3 sequences listed, roughly 39% are singletons. Hyperthyroidism patients, all newly diagnosed, had under 2 months' duration and ages of 18 to 65. Enrollment excluded any patients with other autoimmune diseases, uncontrolled infections, pregnancy or lactation.

The clonotype originates from an adult man with Graves' hyperthyroidism. Sequencing was carried out using peripheral blood or thyroid tissue (not recorded which). The chain couples TRBV24-1 to TRBJ2-3; possibly TRBD1 for D (6 bases). In DNA form, the CDR3 reads TGTGCCACCGGAGAAGTGGGGGCGAGAGGTCCAGATACGCAGTATTTT. Translation: CATGEVGARGPDTQYF.